This T cell receptor (beta chain) was sequenced in a study of T cell repertoires in cytomegalovirus infection. Overall study context: The public TCR beta signatures pointed to both CMV infection and matching HLA type.

This clonotype was found many times. Its cognate antigen is unknown. Each CDR3 protein gets one entry after TCRdb re-called the reads with MiXCR. The data show under 350,000 distinct CDR3 sequences, with roughly 21% seen just once and roughly 20% held by the top ten. Here the sequenced sample was cultured PBMCs, taken from culture after CMV antigen stimulation. The clonotype originates from a human donor in good health (CMV status not recorded). Some clones in this sample may be carry-over from other donors' samples.

The CDR3 bases are TGTGCCAGCAGTTCGAACAGGGATCCGCACTATGGCTACACCTTC. It codes for CASSSNRDPHYGYTF. The rearrangement joins TRBV27 to TRBJ1-2, with a weak D call TRBD1 (6 bases). The CDR3 loop spans 15 amino acids. Germline V lookup: CDR1 MNHEY, CDR2 SMNVEV (reference sequence). V shed 4 bases and J shed 3 bases, with 15 bases lying between them.